The 6 T cell receptor beta chains in this list originate from one sample, sequenced in a study of control samples from healthy donors and cancer patients. Generated by immunoSEQ multiplex PCR, the TCRdb table keeps only in-frame clones and is missing some. Counted here are about 120,000 clones, 90% to 95% occurring once; the ten biggest clones make up approximately 8%. The sequencing input was blood. Receptors were obtained from a woman between 18 and 30 years old in good health.

V and J are TRBV6-1 and TRBJ2-1; 7 bases agree with TRBD2. J gave up 1 base and V 2 bases, and 5 bases lay outside the gene matches. The germline gives CDR1 MNHNS, CDR2 SASEGT. The CDR3 consists of 16 residues. The CDR3 DNA reads as TGTGCCAGCAGTGAATGGGGAGGGAGTTCCTACAATGAGCAGTTCTTC. Residues: CASSEWGGSSYNEQFF.

The chain has TRBV30 and TRBJ2-1, with TRBD1 matching over 7 bases. The CDR3 is made up of 12 amino acids. Germline loops: CDR1 GTSNPN, CDR2 SVGIG (reference sequence). V lost 5 bases, J lost 8 bases, and 6 bases stayed unmatched. The CDR3 bases are TGTGCCTGGGCTAGTACAGGGGATGAGCAGTTCTTC. Translation: CAWASTGDEQFF. The full variable domain, its missing parts supplied by reference TRBV30 and TRBJ2-1, is SQTIHQWPATLVQPVGSPLSLECTVEGTSNPNLYWYRQAAGRGLQLLFYSVGIGQISSEVPQNLSASRPQDRQFILSSKKLLLSDSGFYLCAWASTGDEQFFGPGTRLTVL.

The chain recombines TRBV18 with TRBJ1-2; 7 bases map to TRBD1. Trimming removed 7 bases from V and 5 bases from J; junction bases left unmatched: 10. The CDR3 has 14 amino acids. Germline CDR1 KGHSH, CDR2 LQKENI. CDR3 in amino acids: CASYGWDSPYGYTF. Here the CDR3 DNA reads TGTGCCAGCTATGGCTGGGACAGTCCATATGGCTACACCTTC.

The rearrangement links TRBV6-5 to TRBJ1-5, with 7 bases fitting TRBD1. J lost 4 bases, V lost 6 bases, and 6 bases had no gene match. Germline V gene lookup returns CDR1 MNHEY and CDR2 SVGAGI. CDR3 length equals 14 residues. The CDR3 DNA reads as TGTGCCAGCAGCCCGGACAGGTCTAATCAGCCCCAGCATTTT. Translating gives CASSPDRSNQPQHF.

The chain recombines TRBV5-1 with TRBJ1-1; 7 nucleotides match TRBD1. This CDR3 region has 15 residues. V trimming: 0 bases; J trimming: 3 bases; junction bases outside the gene matches: 5. Germline V gives CDR1 SGHRS, CDR2 YFSETQ. The CDR3 protein is CASSLDRGPYTEAFF. The CDR3 region has the DNA TGCGCCAGCAGCTTGGACAGGGGTCCCTACACTGAAGCTTTCTTT.

V usage is TRBV4-2 and J usage is TRBJ1-1; 8 bases are a match to TRBD1. The junction had 8 bases not matched to a gene; V was cut back by 3 bases and J by 2 bases. CDR3 length equals 16 residues. Germline CDR1 reads LGHNA; CDR2 reads YNFKEQ. The CDR3 region is CASSQGGGQVNTEAFF. The CDR3 bases are TGTGCCAGCAGCCAGGGGGGGGGACAGGTTAACACTGAAGCTTTCTTT.